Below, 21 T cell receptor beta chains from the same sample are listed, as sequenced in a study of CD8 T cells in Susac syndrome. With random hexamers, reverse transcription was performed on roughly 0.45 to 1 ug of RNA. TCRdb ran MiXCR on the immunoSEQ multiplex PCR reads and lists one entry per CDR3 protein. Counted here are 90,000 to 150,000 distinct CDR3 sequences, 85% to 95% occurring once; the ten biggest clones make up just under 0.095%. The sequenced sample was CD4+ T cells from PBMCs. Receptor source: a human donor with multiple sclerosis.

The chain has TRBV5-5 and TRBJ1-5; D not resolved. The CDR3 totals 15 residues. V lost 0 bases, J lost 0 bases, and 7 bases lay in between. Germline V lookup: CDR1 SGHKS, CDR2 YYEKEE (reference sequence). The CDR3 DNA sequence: TGTGCCAGCAGCTTGGACGGGTATAGCAATCAGCCCCAGCATTTT. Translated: CASSLDGYSNQPQHF.

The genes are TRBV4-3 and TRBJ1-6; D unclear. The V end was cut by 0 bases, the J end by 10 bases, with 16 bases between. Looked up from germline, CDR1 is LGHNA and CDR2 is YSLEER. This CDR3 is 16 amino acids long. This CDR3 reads CASSQDKGNVGSPLHF. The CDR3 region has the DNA TGCGCCAGCAGCCAAGATAAAGGGAACGTGGGGTCACCCCTCCACTTT.

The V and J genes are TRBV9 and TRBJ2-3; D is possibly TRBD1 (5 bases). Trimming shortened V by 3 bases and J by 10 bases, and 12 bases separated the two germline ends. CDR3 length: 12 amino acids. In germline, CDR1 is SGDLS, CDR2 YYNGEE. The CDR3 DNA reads TGTGCCAGCAGCGAGGAGCTAGGGGCGCAGTATTTT. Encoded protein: CASSEELGAQYF.

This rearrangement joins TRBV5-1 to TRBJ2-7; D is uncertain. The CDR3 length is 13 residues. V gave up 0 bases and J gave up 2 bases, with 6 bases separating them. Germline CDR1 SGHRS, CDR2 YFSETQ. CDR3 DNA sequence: TGCGCCAGCAGCTTGGAATCAGCCTACGAGCAGTACTTC. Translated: CASSLESAYEQYF.

The chain's CDR3 is CASPMRGWDNSPLHF. In nucleotides, the CDR3 is TGCGCCAGCCCAATGAGGGGCTGGGATAATTCACCCCTCCACTTT. This chain links TRBV23-1 with TRBJ1-6, with a tentative D call TRBD1 (5 bases). TRBV23-1 is known as an ORF, though its function is uncertain. CDR3 length: 15 residues. V was trimmed by 8 bases and J by 5 bases, leaving 16 bases between them.

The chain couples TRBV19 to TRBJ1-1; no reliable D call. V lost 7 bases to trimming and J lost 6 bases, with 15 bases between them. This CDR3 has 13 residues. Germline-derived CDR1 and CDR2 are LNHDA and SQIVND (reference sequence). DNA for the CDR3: TGTGCCAGTAATTATAGAGGTTCGCCTGAAGCTTTCTTT. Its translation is CASNYRGSPEAFF.

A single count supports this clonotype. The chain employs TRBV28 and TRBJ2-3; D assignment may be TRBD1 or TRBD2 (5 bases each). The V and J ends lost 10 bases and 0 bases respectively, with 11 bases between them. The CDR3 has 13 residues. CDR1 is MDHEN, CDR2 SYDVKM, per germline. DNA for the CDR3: TGTGCCACCACCGGGACGAGCACAGATACGCAGTATTTT. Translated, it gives CATTGTSTDTQYF.

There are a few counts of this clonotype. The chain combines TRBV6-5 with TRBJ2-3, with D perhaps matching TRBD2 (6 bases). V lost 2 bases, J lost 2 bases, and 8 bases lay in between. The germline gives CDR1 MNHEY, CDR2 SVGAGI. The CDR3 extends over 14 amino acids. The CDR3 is CASSYGGSTDTQYF. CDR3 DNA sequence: TGTGCCAGCAGTTACGGGGGGTCCACAGATACGCAGTATTTT.

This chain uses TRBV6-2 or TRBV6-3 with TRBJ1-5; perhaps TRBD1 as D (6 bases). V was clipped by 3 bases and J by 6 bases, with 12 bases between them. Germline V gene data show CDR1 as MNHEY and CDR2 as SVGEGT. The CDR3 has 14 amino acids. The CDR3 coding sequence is TGTGCCAGCAGTTATGGGGGGCAAGGTCAGCCCCAGCATTTT. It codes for CASSYGGQGQPQHF.

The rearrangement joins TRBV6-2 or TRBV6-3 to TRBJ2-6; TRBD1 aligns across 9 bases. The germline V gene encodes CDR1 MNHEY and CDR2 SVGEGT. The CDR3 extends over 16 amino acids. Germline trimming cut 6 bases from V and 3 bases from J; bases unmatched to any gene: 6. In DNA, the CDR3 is TGTGCCAGCAGCTACAGGGGGCCTAGTGGGGCCAACGTCCTGACTTTC. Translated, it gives CASSYRGPSGANVLTF.

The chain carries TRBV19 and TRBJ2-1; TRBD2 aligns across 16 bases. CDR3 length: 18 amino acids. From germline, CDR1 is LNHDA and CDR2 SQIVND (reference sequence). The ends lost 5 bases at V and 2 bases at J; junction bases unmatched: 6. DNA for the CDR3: TGTGCCAGTAGTCCCGGGACTAGCGGGGGGGCCCCCTACAATGAGCAGTTCTTC. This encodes CASSPGTSGGAPYNEQFF.

The CDR3 sequence is CASALTGESYEQYF. The CDR3, as DNA: TGTGCCAGCGCCCTTACAGGGGAAAGCTACGAGCAGTACTTC. This sequence joins TRBV2 and TRBJ2-7, with 7 positions matching TRBD1. The V and J ends lost 8 bases and 3 bases, in that order; junction bases with no gene match: 10. In germline, CDR1 is SNHLY, CDR2 FYNNEI. The CDR3 spans 14 residues.

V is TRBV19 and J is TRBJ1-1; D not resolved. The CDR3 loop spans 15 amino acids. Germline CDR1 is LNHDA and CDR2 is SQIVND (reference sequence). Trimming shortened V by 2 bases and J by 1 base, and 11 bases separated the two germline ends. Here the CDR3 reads CASSIPADQNTEAFF. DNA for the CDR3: TGTGCCAGTAGTATACCGGCAGACCAGAACACTGAAGCTTTCTTT.

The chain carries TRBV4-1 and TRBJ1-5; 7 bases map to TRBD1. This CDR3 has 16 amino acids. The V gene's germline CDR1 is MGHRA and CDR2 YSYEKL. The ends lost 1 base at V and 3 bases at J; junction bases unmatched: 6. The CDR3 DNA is TGCGCCAGCAGCCAAGGGGTAGACAGGGTCAATCAGCCCCAGCATTTT. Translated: CASSQGVDRVNQPQHF.

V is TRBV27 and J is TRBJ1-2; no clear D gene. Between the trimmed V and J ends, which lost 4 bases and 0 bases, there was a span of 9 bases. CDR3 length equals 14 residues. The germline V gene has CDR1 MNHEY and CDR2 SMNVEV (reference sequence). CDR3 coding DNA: TGTGCCAGCAGTTCCATAGTTGCTAACTATGGCTACACCTTC. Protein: CASSSIVANYGYTF.

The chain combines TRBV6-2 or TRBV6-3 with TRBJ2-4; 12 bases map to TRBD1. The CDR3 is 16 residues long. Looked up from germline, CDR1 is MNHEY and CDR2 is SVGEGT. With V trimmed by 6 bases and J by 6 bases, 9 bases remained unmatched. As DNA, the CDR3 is TGTGCCAGCAGCCTCCGGGACAGGGGGCAGGGAAACATTCAGTACTTC. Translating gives CASSLRDRGQGNIQYF.

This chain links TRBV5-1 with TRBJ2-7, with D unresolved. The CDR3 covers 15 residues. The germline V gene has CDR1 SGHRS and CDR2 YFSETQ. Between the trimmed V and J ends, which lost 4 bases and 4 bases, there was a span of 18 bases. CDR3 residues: CASSTGPLPQYEQYF. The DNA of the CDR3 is TGCGCCAGCAGCACCGGGCCCCTTCCTCAATACGAGCAGTACTTC.

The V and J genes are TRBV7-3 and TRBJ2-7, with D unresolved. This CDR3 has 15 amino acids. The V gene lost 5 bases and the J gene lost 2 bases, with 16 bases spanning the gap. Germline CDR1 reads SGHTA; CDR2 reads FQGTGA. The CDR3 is CASSPGPQTTYEQYF. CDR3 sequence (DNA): TGTGCCAGCAGCCCTGGACCCCAAACGACCTACGAGCAGTACTTC.

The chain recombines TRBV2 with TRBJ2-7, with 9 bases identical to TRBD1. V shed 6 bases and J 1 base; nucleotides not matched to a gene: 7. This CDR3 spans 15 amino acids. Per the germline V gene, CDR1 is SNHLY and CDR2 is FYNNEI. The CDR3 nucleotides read TGTGCCAGCAGGGACACGGGACAGGGTTCCTACGAGCAGTACTTC. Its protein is CASRDTGQGSYEQYF.

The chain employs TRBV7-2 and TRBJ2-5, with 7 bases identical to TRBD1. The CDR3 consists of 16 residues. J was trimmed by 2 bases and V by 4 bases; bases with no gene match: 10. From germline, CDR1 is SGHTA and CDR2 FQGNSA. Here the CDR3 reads CASSSPPGTAQETQYF. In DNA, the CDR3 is TGTGCCAGCAGCTCGCCCCCCGGGACAGCGCAAGAGACCCAGTACTTC.

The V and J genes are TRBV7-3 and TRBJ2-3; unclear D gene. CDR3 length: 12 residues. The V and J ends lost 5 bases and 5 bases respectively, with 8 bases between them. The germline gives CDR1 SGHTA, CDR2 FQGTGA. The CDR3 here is CASSPSGDTQYF. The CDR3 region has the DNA TGTGCCAGCAGCCCAAGTGGAGATACGCAGTATTTT. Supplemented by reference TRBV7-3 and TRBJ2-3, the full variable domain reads GAGVSQTPSNKVTEKGKYVELRCDPISGHTALYWYRQSLGQGPEFLIYFQGTGAADDSGLPNDRFFAVRPEGSVSTLKIQRTERGDSAVYLCASSPSGDTQYFGPGTRLTVL.